This T cell receptor beta chain is from a study of a mutant IDH1 vaccine in newly diagnosed glioma. Looking at the study overall: Mean patient age was about 40 years; around 62% were male and 37.5% female.

Time point described: week 5, during vaccination. The investigators gave 300 ug of mutant IDH1 20-mer peptide in each vaccine dose, together with topical imiquimod. Patients carried new grade 3 or 4 IDH1-mutant astrocytomas lacking nuclear ATRX. Remarks on this clone: No antigen is known for it.

CDR3 size: 16 residues. Trimming stripped 4 bases from V and 2 bases from J, with 19 bases between. Germline V gene sequence: CDR1 SGHRS, CDR2 YFSETQ. Study observations and caveats: There seemed to be no relation between pseudoprogression and changes in top peripheral T cell clonotypes.

Libraries were prepared by immunoSEQ multiplex PCR; TCRdb keeps only in-frame clonotypes and omits some of them. The sample carries roughly 50,000 clones, 82% recorded once. This sequence originates from a woman younger than 35 with glioma. Some clones in this sample may be carry-over from other donors' samples. Specimen: PBMCs, collected from a glioma patient whose treatment included an IDH1 peptide vaccine. J is TRBJ2-7 and V is TRBV5-1; D might be TRBD2 (5 bases). The CDR3 loop is CASSPPTGSGTYEQYF. The CDR3 DNA sequence: TGCGCCAGCAGCCCTCCGACGGGGTCAGGAACCTACGAGCAGTACTTC. Variable domain in full (rest from reference TRBV5-1 and TRBJ2-7): KAGVTQTPRYLIKTRGQQVTLSCSPISGHRSVSWYQQTPGQGLQFLFEYFSETQRNKGNFPGRFSGRQFSNSRSEMNVSTLELGDSALYLCASSPPTGSGTYEQYFGPGTRLTVT.